The 9 T cell receptor beta chains presented below share a single source sample, sequenced in a study of blood T cell repertoires in COVID-19. The protocol was immunoSEQ multiplex PCR, while the TCRdb copy is restricted to in-frame clones and leaves out a portion. This sample carries 100,000 to 150,000 clones, 85% of them seen once, and the ten largest clones take about 3.3%. The sequenced sample was peripheral blood. All receptors come from a woman aged 80 or over with COVID-19, enrolled during active disease.

This chain links TRBV11-2 with TRBJ1-1, with a possible D match to TRBD1 (6 bases). Per the germline V gene, CDR1 is SGHAT and CDR2 is FQNNGV. With 0 bases removed from V and 4 bases from J, the gap between germline ends came to 15 bases. This CDR3 is 16 amino acids long. CDR3 sequence (DNA): TGTGCCAGCAGCTTAGATCCCGGGACAAGAACCACTGAAGCTTTCTTT. It codes for CASSLDPGTRTTEAFF. Based on the CDR3 plus reference TRBV11-2 and TRBJ1-1, the full variable domain is EAGVAQSPRYKIIEKRQSVAFWCNPISGHATLYWYQQILGQGPKLLIQFQNNGVVDDSQLPKDRFSAERLKGVDSTLKIQPAKLEDSAVYLCASSLDPGTRTTEAFFGQGTRLTVV.

The chain joins TRBV6-2 or TRBV6-3 to TRBJ1-4; 9 positions match TRBD1. The trim removed 2 bases at V and 7 bases at J, leaving 11 bases unmatched. Germline V gene sequence: CDR1 MNHEY, CDR2 SVGEGT. The CDR3 length is 17 residues. CDR3 sequence (DNA): TGTGCCAGCAGTTACGAGCCTCCGGGACAGGGTTCTGAAAAACTGTTTTTT. It is translated as CASSYEPPGQGSEKLFF.

This clone was counted between two and nine times. The chain recombines TRBV25-1 with TRBJ1-5, with 8 bases that match TRBD1. The CDR3 runs 17 residues. CDR1 MGHDK and CDR2 SYGVNS come from the germline V gene. V lost 5 bases, J lost 6 bases, and 15 bases stayed unmatched. The CDR3 region is CASSHLWTGKVLQPQHF. The CDR3 DNA sequence: TGTGCCAGCAGTCACCTATGGACAGGGAAAGTTCTTCAGCCCCAGCATTTT.

This clone was picked up one time. This sequence joins TRBV7-3 and TRBJ2-1, with TRBD2 identical over 10 bases. Germline V gene lookup returns CDR1 SGHTA and CDR2 FQGTGA. V shed 3 bases and J 5 bases; nucleotides not matched to a gene: 7. CDR3 length equals 16 residues. The CDR3 here is CASSLGSGRSNNEQFF. The CDR3 nucleotides are TGTGCCAGCAGCTTGGGTAGCGGGAGGTCCAACAATGAGCAGTTCTTC.

V and J are TRBV28 and TRBJ2-7, with 9 bases aligning to TRBD1. The CDR3 runs 15 residues. J was trimmed by 4 bases and V by 2 bases; bases with no gene match: 6. CDR1 and CDR2 from the germline V gene are MDHEN and SYDVKM. The CDR3 reads CASSLARTGAYEQYF. In DNA form, the CDR3 reads TGTGCCAGCAGTTTAGCGAGGACAGGGGCGTACGAGCAGTACTTC.

This clone was counted once. The genes are TRBV16 and TRBJ1-3, with D uncertain. Germline values: CDR1 KGHSY, CDR2 FQNENV. The length of the CDR3 is 12 residues. Trimming took off 8 bases at V and 0 bases at J, with 5 bases between the two ends. The CDR3 coding sequence is TGTGCCAGCCAGTACTCTGGAAACACCATATATTTT. Translation: CASQYSGNTIYF.

The J gene is TRBJ2-3, the V gene TRBV3-1 (or the pseudogene TRBV3-2); the match to TRBD1 covers 9 bases. Trimming cost V 6 bases and J 4 bases; bases outside gene matches: 5. Germline lookup yields CDR1 LGHDT and CDR2 YNNKEL (reference sequence). This CDR3 is built from 14 residues. CDR3 DNA sequence: TGTGCCAGCAGGCATACAGGGGGCGCAGATACGCAGTATTTT. This sequence encodes CASRHTGGADTQYF.

The V call is TRBV7-8, the J call TRBJ2-2; D uncertain. Trimming left V 1 base short and J 5 bases short, with 11 bases between. The CDR3 consists of 15 residues. Germline V gives CDR1 SGHVS, CDR2 FQNEAQ. This CDR3 reads CASSLGVLETGELFF. CDR3 in DNA: TGTGCCAGCAGCTTAGGGGTTTTGGAGACCGGGGAGCTGTTTTTT.

The chain is built from TRBV6-2 or TRBV6-3 and TRBJ1-2, with D uncertain. With 5 bases removed from V and 8 bases from J, the gap between germline ends came to 15 bases. This CDR3 contains 13 residues. Germline CDR1 MNHEY, CDR2 SVGEGT. CDR3 region: CASSGSRSWGYTF. In DNA, the CDR3 is TGTGCCAGCAGTGGCTCTCGATCGTGGGGCTACACCTTC.